The rows below give T cell receptor beta chains drawn from one sample of a study of T cells in Graves' hyperthyroidism and ophthalmopathy. MiXCR was run by TCRdb on the multiplex PCR reads, yielding one entry per CDR3 protein. The table lists around 400,000 distinct CDR3 sequences, 20% to 30% of them singletons. The sample taken for sequencing was blood. These receptors all stem from a man over 45 with Graves' hyperthyroidism. Each CDR3 is given with its conserved first and last residue. A D gene is named only where the DNA matches it firmly. Clone size is shown for a subset of rows, as once, few, many or a class of expanded clone.

V gene,J gene,D gene,clone size,CDR3 protein,CDR3 DNA
TRBV29-1,TRBJ2-5,NA,NA,CSVQQIQETQYF,TGCAGCGTGCAACAAATCCAAGAGACCCAGTACTTC
TRBV27,TRBJ2-1,NA,NA,CASKLGPEQFF,TGTGCCAGCAAATTGGGACCGGAACAGTTCTTC
TRBV5-5,TRBJ2-7,TRBD2,few,CASTLGTSGMGEQYF,TGTGCCAGCACCTTGGGGACTAGCGGGATGGGGGAGCAGTACTTC
TRBV20-1,TRBJ2-3,TRBD1,few,CSALQGARDTQYF,TGCAGTGCCCTGCAGGGGGCGCGAGATACGCAGTATTTT
TRBV5-4,TRBJ1-2,NA,NA,CASSPQQGNYGYTF,TGTGCCAGCAGCCCGCAACAGGGCAACTATGGCTACACCTTC
TRBV19,TRBJ2-7,NA,NA,CASSTLGAGYYEQYF,TGTGCCAGTAGTACTCTAGGTGCAGGCTACTACGAGCAGTACTTC
TRBV6-1,TRBJ1-2,NA,few,CASSAPSGGYTF,TGTGCCAGCAGTGCGCCCTCGGGAGGCTACACCTTC
TRBV20-1,TRBJ2-7,NA,many,CSATGESSYEQYF,TGCAGTGCTACTGGTGAGAGCTCCTACGAGCAGTACTTC
TRBV7-9,TRBJ2-1,NA,few,CASSFEYNEQFF,TGTGCCAGCAGCTTCGAGTACAATGAGCAGTTCTTC
TRBV12-3/TRBV12-4,TRBJ1-2,NA,NA,CASTTNPANYGYTF,TGTGCCAGCACCACAAATCCGGCAAACTATGGCTACACCTTC
TRBV20-1,TRBJ2-3,TRBD2,few,CSASGMAGVLSDTQYF,TGCAGTGCTAGTGGGATGGCGGGAGTTTTGTCAGATACGCAGTATTTT
TRBV27,TRBJ2-3,TRBD1,few,CASSKYRGSGTDTQYF,TGTGCCAGCAGTAAATACAGGGGAAGCGGCACAGATACGCAGTATTTT
TRBV9,TRBJ2-3,TRBD1,NA,CASSARQGEGADTQYF,TGTGCCAGCAGCGCCCGACAGGGGGAAGGGGCAGATACGCAGTATTTT
TRBV11-2,TRBJ2-1,TRBD2,few,CASSTTSGRDDEQFF,TGTGCCAGCAGCACGACTAGCGGGAGGGATGATGAGCAGTTCTTC
TRBV29-1,TRBJ2-5,NA,NA,CSVDVSSGETQYF,TGCAGCGTTGATGTTAGCTCCGGGGAGACCCAGTACTTC
TRBV2,TRBJ1-2,NA,few,CASSEALDPTSGYTF,TGTGCCAGCAGTGAAGCGTTAGACCCCACTAGTGGCTACACCTTC
TRBV20-1,TRBJ2-1,TRBD2,NA,CSALRELPNEQFF,TGCAGTGCTCTGCGGGAGTTACCCAATGAGCAGTTCTTC
TRBV5-1,TRBJ2-6,NA,once,CASSLTRAGANVLTF,TGCGCCAGCAGCTTGACGAGGGCTGGGGCCAACGTCCTGACTTTC
TRBV7-3,TRBJ2-3,TRBD2,NA,CASSEGERGRRDTQYF,TGTGCCAGCAGTGAAGGGGAGCGGGGTCGAAGAGATACGCAGTATTTT
TRBV7-3,TRBJ2-3,TRBD2,NA,CASSWSSGDADTQYF,TGTGCCAGCAGCTGGTCTAGCGGGGATGCAGATACGCAGTATTTT
TRBV18,TRBJ2-3,TRBD1,few,CASSRSQGQGRDTQYF,TGTGCCAGCTCACGGTCGCAGGGACAGGGAAGAGATACGCAGTATTTT
TRBV28,TRBJ2-1,TRBD2,few,CASDGLAGTPNEQFF,TGTGCCAGCGATGGACTAGCGGGAACTCCCAATGAGCAGTTCTTC
TRBV2,TRBJ1-5,NA,few,CASSEVGRNQPQHF,TGTGCCAGCAGTGAGGTAGGGCGCAATCAGCCCCAGCATTTT
TRBV24-1,TRBJ2-2,NA,NA,CATSDFLSTGRTGELFF,TGTGCCACCAGTGATTTTTTATCTACAGGGCGAACCGGGGAGCTGTTTTTT
TRBV27,TRBJ2-2,TRBD1,NA,CASSFGQDAGELFF,TGTGCCAGCAGTTTCGGACAGGATGCCGGGGAGCTGTTTTTT
TRBV11-2,TRBJ1-6,TRBD1,NA,CASSLPDRTDSPLHF,TGTGCCAGCAGCCTTCCGGACAGGACCGATTCACCCCTCCACTTT
TRBV24-1,TRBJ2-1,TRBD2,NA,CATSDLSGRLAGLSSYNEQFF,TGTGCCACCAGTGATTTGTCAGGTAGACTAGCGGGATTGAGCTCCTACAATGAGCAGTTCTTC